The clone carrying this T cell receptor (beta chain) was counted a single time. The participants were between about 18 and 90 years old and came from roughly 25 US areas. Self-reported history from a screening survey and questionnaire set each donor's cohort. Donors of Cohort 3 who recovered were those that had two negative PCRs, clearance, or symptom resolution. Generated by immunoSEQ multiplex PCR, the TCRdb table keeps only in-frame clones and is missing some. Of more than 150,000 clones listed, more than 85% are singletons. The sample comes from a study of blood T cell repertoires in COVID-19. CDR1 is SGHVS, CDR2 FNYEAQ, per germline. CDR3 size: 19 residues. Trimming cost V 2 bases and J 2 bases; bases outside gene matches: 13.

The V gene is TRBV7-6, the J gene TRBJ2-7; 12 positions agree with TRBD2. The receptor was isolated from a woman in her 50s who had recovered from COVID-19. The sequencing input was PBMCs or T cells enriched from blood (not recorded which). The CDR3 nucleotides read TGTGCCAGCAGCTTAAGGGGACCGGGACTAGCGGGTGATACCTACGAGCAGTACTTC. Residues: CASSLRGPGLAGDTYEQYF.